The rows below give T cell receptor beta chains drawn from one sample of a study of CDR3 diversity in severe acne. TCRdb redid the calling of the PCR reads with MiXCR, one entry per CDR3 protein. The table lists 97,000 or so distinct CDR3 sequences, roughly half of them singletons. Sequencing was carried out using blood. Every receptor here comes from a male donor with acne. Both conserved end residues are part of each CDR3. Each record gives: clone size, CDR3 length, V gene, D gene, J gene, CDR3 DNA, CDR3 protein. D genes are given only for firm matches. Clone size is not always given. Where it is, it says once, few, many or a class for expanded clones.

>.|15|TRBV25-1|.|TRBJ1-4
TGTGCCAGCAGCCCTTGGACGGATCCCAATGAAAAACTGTTTTTT
CASSPWTDPNEKLFF
>many|15|TRBV6-5|.|TRBJ2-2
TGTGCCAGCAGTTACTCGTCTGGTAACACCGGGGAGCTGTTTTTT
CASSYSSGNTGELFF
>many|15|TRBV29-1|TRBD1|TRBJ1-1
TGCAGCGTAGGGAACAGGGGGCGAAGCAACACTGAAGCTTTCTTT
CSVGNRGRSNTEAFF
>.|12|TRBV20-1|TRBD2|TRBJ2-7
TGCAGTGCTGGCCGGGGGGCCTACGAGCAGTACTTC
CSAGRGAYEQYF
>.|13|TRBV20-1|.|TRBJ2-1
TGCAGTGTCGGGTTCGGCTCCTACAATGAGCAGTTCTTC
CSVGFGSYNEQFF
>few|16|TRBV7-4|.|TRBJ1-5
TGTGCCAGCAGCCCTGTGAGGGCGCGGAGCAATCAGCCCCAGCATTTT
CASSPVRARSNQPQHF
>.|19|TRBV7-8|.|TRBJ2-3
TGTGCCAGCAGCCCGACGGCCAGACGCCTGCGGAGTAGCACAGATACGCAGTATTTT
CASSPTARRLRSSTDTQYF
>many|17|TRBV9|.|TRBJ2-7
TGTGCCAGCAGCGTATCCTCCCCGATACGCCGATACTACGAGCAGTACTTC
CASSVSSPIRRYYEQYF
>.|18|TRBV2|TRBD2|TRBJ2-1
TGTGCCAGCAGTGAGTCCGGATCTAGCGGGAGCTTCGACAATGAGCAGTTCTTC
CASSESGSSGSFDNEQFF
>.|17|TRBV20-1|TRBD2|TRBJ2-7
TGCAGTGCTAGAGGGCACGGGACTAGCGGGACTTGCTACGAGCAGTACTTC
CSARGHGTSGTCYEQYF
>.|18|TRBV6-4|TRBD2|TRBJ2-5
TGTGCCAGCACCGGTGGACTAGCGGGAGGGAGAGGTCGAGAGACCCAGTACTTC
CASTGGLAGGRGRETQYF